The 11 T cell receptor beta chains reported below all come from one sample, sequenced in a study of glioma-infiltrating T cells. Amplification of TCR alpha and beta CDR3 regions from RNA used iRepertoire nested multiplex PCR. TCRdb used MiXCR to reprocess the multiplex PCR reads, holding one entry per CDR3 protein. The sample contains about 89,000 distinct CDR3 sequences, 20% to 25% of which appear only once. Sequences were obtained from glioma tissue, nonneoplastic brain tissue, or PBMCs (not recorded which). The receptors were gathered from a human donor with low-grade glioma or glioblastoma, undergoing nonglioma brain surgery, or in good health (not recorded which).

This clonotype was seen many times. The chain joins TRBV18 to TRBJ2-7; 7 nucleotides line up with TRBD1. CDR3 length: 14 residues. The germline V gene encodes CDR1 KGHSH and CDR2 LQKENI. With V trimmed by 1 base and J by 2 bases, 2 bases remained unmatched. The CDR3 sequence is CASSPRGTAYEQYF. CDR3 coding DNA: TGTGCCAGCTCACCACGAGGGACAGCCTACGAGCAGTACTTC.

This clonotype was counted only a few times. The CDR3 protein is CASSTPGLALRGELFF. For the CDR3, the DNA is TGTGCCAGCAGTACTCCGGGACTAGCCCTCCGAGGGGAGCTGTTTTTT. The chain has TRBV2 and TRBJ2-2; 9 nucleotides agree with TRBD2. Germline CDR1 SNHLY, CDR2 FYNNEI. There are 16 residues in the CDR3. Germline trimming cut 5 bases from V and 8 bases from J; bases unmatched to any gene: 12.

This clonotype was recorded at least ten times. CDR3 sequence: CSVGGQRNTEAFF. The DNA for the CDR3 is TGCAGCGTTGGAGGGCAGAGGAACACTGAAGCTTTCTTT. The chain uses TRBV29-1 and TRBJ1-1; D is unclear. Looked up from germline, CDR1 is SQVTM and CDR2 is ANQGSEA. With 4 bases removed from V and 1 base from J, the gap between germline ends came to 10 bases. This CDR3 is built from 13 residues. Using reference TRBV29-1 and TRBJ1-1 for the parts outside the CDR3, the full variable domain is SAVISQKPSRDICQRGTSLTIQCQVDSQVTMMFWYRQQPGQSLTLIATANQGSEATYESGFVIDKFPISRPNLTFSTLTVSNMSPEDSSIYLCSVGGQRNTEAFFGQGTRLTVV.

This clonotype came up many times. Given the absence of the conserved phenylalanine or tryptophan at the CDR3 end, a read error is likely. The DNA is omitted, as the CDR3 cannot be located on it reliably, and the CDR3 follows TCRdb's listing. The chain employs TRBV5-1 and TRBJ1-5. CDR1 SGHRS and CDR2 YFSETQ come from the germline V gene. The CDR3 totals 8 residues, both ends included. The CDR3 loop reads CASSLAGT.

This clonotype was observed at least ten times. The chain couples TRBV27 to TRBJ2-3, with TRBD2 matching 7 bases. The germline CDR1 and CDR2 sequences are MNHEY and SMNVEV (reference sequence). This CDR3 is 19 amino acids long. V gave up 4 bases and J gave up 0 bases; unmatched junction bases: 16. The CDR3 reads CASSSDAAGVQISTDTQYF. In DNA, the CDR3 is TGTGCCAGCAGTTCAGATGCGGCGGGGGTGCAAATTAGCACAGATACGCAGTATTTT.

This clonotype was counted at least ten times. V and J are TRBV2 and TRBJ1-3, with D maybe TRBD1 (5 bases). CDR1 is SNHLY and CDR2 is FYNNEI in the germline V gene. The CDR3 covers 11 residues. Trimming took 8 bases from V and 8 from J, leaving 10 bases between them. The CDR3 bases are TGTGCCAGCCGGCGGGGGGACACCATATATTTT. Protein product: CASRRGDTIYF.

The chain combines TRBV3-1 with TRBJ2-5; TRBD2 aligns across 9 bases. CDR1 and CDR2 from the germline V gene are LGHDT and YNNKEL (reference sequence). V trimming: 1 base; J trimming: 2 bases; junction bases outside the gene matches: 8. The CDR3 covers 17 residues. The CDR3 spells CASSQVTRLAVQETQYF. As DNA, the CDR3 is TGTGCCAGCAGCCAAGTTACGAGACTAGCGGTGCAAGAGACCCAGTACTTC.

This clonotype was observed at least ten times. The J gene is TRBJ2-5, the V gene TRBV12-3 or TRBV12-4, with TRBD2 as a possible D gene (5 bases). The CDR3 is 12 amino acids. V lost 5 bases and J lost 7, with 11 bases in between. In nucleotides, the CDR3 is TGTGCCAGCAGTCGGCAGGCGGGGACCCAGTACTTC. Its protein is CASSRQAGTQYF.

This clonotype was observed at least ten times. This chain joins TRBV28 and TRBJ2-4; tentatively, D is TRBD2 (6 bases). This CDR3 contains 16 residues. Trimming left V 2 bases short and J 1 base short, with 12 bases between. The germline gives CDR1 MDHEN, CDR2 SYDVKM. DNA of the CDR3: TGTGCCAGCAGTTTAGACGGGAGCCATGCCAAAAACATTCAGTACTTC. It yields the protein CASSLDGSHAKNIQYF.

This clonotype showed up many times. This sequence joins TRBV7-9 and TRBJ1-1; D ambiguous. Germline assignment: CDR1 SEHNR and CDR2 FQNEAQ (reference sequence). Trimming pared 2 bases from V and 1 base from J, leaving 5 bases between. This CDR3 spans 13 amino acids. CDR3 DNA sequence: TGTGCCAGCAGCTTATACAAGAACACTGAAGCTTTCTTT. Protein sequence: CASSLYKNTEAFF.

A word on this clonotype: This may stem from a read error, because a much larger clone lies one nucleotide away. The rearrangement uses TRBV19 and TRBJ2-7, with D perhaps TRBD1 (5 bases). V was cut by 7 bases and J by 7 bases, with 20 bases left in between. CDR1 and CDR2 from the germline V gene are LNHDA and SQIVND (reference sequence). The CDR3 sequence is 14 residues long. CDR3 nucleotides: TGTGCCAGTACCCCCCAGGGCCCTCGCAATGAGCAGTACTTC. Protein: CASTPQGPRNEQYF.